The 13 T cell receptor beta chains reported below all come from one sample, sequenced in a study of blood T cell repertoires in COVID-19. Profiling relied on immunoSEQ multiplex PCR, and the TCRdb table lists in-frame clones only, not all of them. Of 180,000 or so clones listed, around four fifths are singletons. Sequenced input: peripheral blood. Every receptor here comes from a woman of 80 years or more with active or convalescent COVID-19.

This chain uses TRBV6-5 with TRBJ2-2, with D possibly matching TRBD1 (6 bases). V was trimmed by 6 bases and J by 1 base, leaving 12 bases between them. CDR3 length: 15 residues. CDR1 MNHEY and CDR2 SVGAGI come from the germline V gene. In DNA form, the CDR3 reads TGTGCCAGCAGGGCAGGGGTAGGGAACACCGGGGAGCTGTTTTTT. Protein: CASRAGVGNTGELFF.

The chain uses TRBV6-6 and TRBJ2-7; TRBD2 agrees at 8 bases. The germline CDR1 and CDR2 sequences are MNHNY and SVGAGI (reference sequence). V lost 3 bases and J lost 0; bases outside the gene matches: 7. This CDR3 comprises 16 residues. CDR3 sequence reads: CASSYGLADYSYEQYF. The CDR3 bases are TGTGCCAGCAGTTATGGACTAGCAGACTACTCCTACGAGCAGTACTTC.

V and J are TRBV6-2 or TRBV6-3 and TRBJ2-7; TRBD2 matches 7 bases. This CDR3 spans 15 amino acids. V lost 3 bases and J lost 2; bases outside the gene matches: 7. Looked up from germline, CDR1 is MNHEY and CDR2 is SVGEGT. DNA of the CDR3: TGTGCCAGCAGTTATCGGGAGGACTATCCCTACGAGCAGTACTTC. Amino acid sequence: CASSYREDYPYEQYF.

This chain links TRBV5-1 with TRBJ2-5, with 7 bases matching TRBD1. CDR1 SGHRS and CDR2 YFSETQ come from the germline V gene. The CDR3 is made up of 14 amino acids. With V trimmed by 4 bases and J by 1 base, 4 bases remained unmatched. The CDR3 loop is CASSARDSQETQYF. In DNA form, the CDR3 reads TGCGCCAGCAGCGCCCGGGACAGCCAAGAGACCCAGTACTTC.

The CDR3 nucleotides read TGTGCCAGCAGTCCCCCCGGAGGGCACCGTAATTCACCCCTCCACTTT. Amino acids: CASSPPGGHRNSPLHF. The chain employs TRBV28 and TRBJ1-6; no clear D. The CDR3 has 16 residues. CDR1 MDHEN and CDR2 SYDVKM come from the germline V gene. Between the trimmed V and J ends, which lost 5 bases and 6 bases, there was a span of 17 bases.

The chain joins TRBV27 to TRBJ1-2; 9 bases map to TRBD1. The V and J ends lost 6 bases and 3 bases, in that order; junction bases with no gene match: 5. The CDR3 length is 14 residues. In germline, CDR1 is MNHEY, CDR2 SMNVEV (reference sequence). The CDR3 is CASRPGQGYYGYTF. The CDR3 bases are TGTGCCAGCAGACCGGGACAGGGATACTATGGCTACACCTTC.

This clone was observed a handful of times. The V and J genes are TRBV4-3 and TRBJ2-1; 9 bases line up with TRBD2. Germline V gene sequence: CDR1 LGHNA, CDR2 YSLEER. With V trimmed by 3 bases and J by 6 bases, 6 bases remained unmatched. CDR3 length: 15 residues. The CDR3 region is CASSQGTSLSNEQFF. In nucleotides, the CDR3 is TGCGCCAGCAGCCAGGGGACTAGCTTATCCAATGAGCAGTTCTTC.

The chain is built from TRBV5-1 and TRBJ1-2; D gene unclear. Germline V gene lookup returns CDR1 SGHRS and CDR2 YFSETQ. V lost 0 bases and J lost 10, with 13 bases in between. This CDR3 comprises 13 residues. As DNA, the CDR3 is TGCGCCAGCAGCTTGGAATCCCGGGGAGCCTACACCTTC. This gives the protein CASSLESRGAYTF.

The chain carries TRBV30 and TRBJ1-4, with D possibly TRBD1 on 6 matching bases. The CDR3 extends over 13 amino acids. Looked up from germline, CDR1 is GTSNPN and CDR2 is SVGIG (reference sequence). V lost 7 bases and J lost 1, with 10 bases in between. The CDR3 sequence is CALDRLTNEKLFF. The CDR3 nucleotides read TGTGCCTTGGACAGACTAACTAATGAAAAACTGTTTTTT.

The chain combines TRBV18 with TRBJ1-1, with TRBD1 identical over 8 bases. The CDR3 has 14 residues. Germline CDR1 reads KGHSH; CDR2 reads LQKENI. The trim removed 3 bases at V and 6 bases at J, leaving 6 bases unmatched. The CDR3 sequence: CASSPIGQGAEAFF. CDR3 in DNA: TGTGCCAGCTCACCGATCGGACAGGGTGCTGAAGCTTTCTTT. Together with reference TRBV18 and TRBJ1-1, the CDR3 gives the full variable domain: NAGVMQNPRHLVRRRGQEARLRCSPMKGHSHVYWYRQLPEEGLKFMVYLQKENIIDESGMPKERFSAEFPKEGPSILRIQQVVRGDSAAYFCASSPIGQGAEAFFGQGTRLTVV.

This clone occurred a few times. V usage is TRBV19 and J usage is TRBJ1-2; TRBD1 is a possible D gene (5 bases). Germline CDR1 reads LNHDA; CDR2 reads SQIVND (reference sequence). The CDR3 spans 13 residues. The ends were cut back, 3 bases at V and 7 bases at J, with 12 bases in the middle. As DNA, the CDR3 is TGTGCCAGTAGTATCGGCAGGGCTATTGGCTACACCTTC. Its translation: CASSIGRAIGYTF.

This chain uses TRBV6-5 with TRBJ1-2; tentatively, D is TRBD1 (5 bases). The V gene lost 2 bases and the J gene lost 7 bases, with 8 bases spanning the gap. CDR1 is MNHEY, CDR2 SVGAGI, per germline. This CDR3 region has 12 residues. CDR3 nucleotides: TGTGCCAGCAGTTACGCAGGGTTTGGCTACACCTTC. Amino acid sequence: CASSYAGFGYTF.

The chain recombines TRBV2 with TRBJ2-1; 11 bases match TRBD1. Germline V lookup: CDR1 SNHLY, CDR2 FYNNEI. The ends lost 7 bases at V and 3 bases at J; junction bases unmatched: 5. This CDR3 has 15 residues. Written as DNA, the CDR3 is TGTGCCAGCACCATGGACAGGGGGCGCTACAATGAGCAGTTCTTC. Its protein is CASTMDRGRYNEQFF.